Detailed here is one T cell receptor (beta chain). What antigen it recognizes has not been identified. Base quality data are lacking; no much larger clone is found one base away. The sample belongs to a study of vaccination and CD4 T cells after COVID-19 (dated by TCRdb to 2021 to 2024). With respect to the entire study: Convalescent patients had a positive SARS-CoV-2 result on nasal swab PCR, and of these patients, nine had mild disease and one had severe disease. Six males and four females were included in the convalescent cohort, with two Hispanic individuals, seven Caucasians, two Asians and one multiracial person represented. Participants got two doses of the Pfizer-BioNTech BNT162b2 vaccine (n=8) or two doses of the Moderna mRNA-1273 vaccine (n=2). Post-COVID blood samples from convalescent patients were collected a median of around 110 days after diagnosis, with a range of 35 to 161 days. Post-vaccine blood samples were obtained a median of roughly 75 days after the second vaccine dose, with a range of about 12 to 241 days. The cultures were stimulated with overlapping spike peptide pools from SARS-CoV-2 and from the common cold coronaviruses HCoV-NL63, HCoV-OC43 and HCoV-229E. Control cultures received a CEFX viral epitope pool as the positive control, an HIV-1 Nef peptide pool as the negative control, or no peptide. In around nine COVID-19 convalescent patients and 4 infection-naive healthy vaccine recipients, the spike-specific CD4+ TCR repertoire before mRNA vaccination was compared with the repertoire after mRNA vaccination. General study outcomes and caveats: Relatively few convalescent patients were included in the study, and early timepoints after natural infection were not analyzed. Nearly all vaccine-specific clones in convalescent patients (304 of 307) were mono-reactive for SARS-CoV-2 spike rather than cross-reactive with common cold coronaviruses. An increase in the median number of SARS-CoV-2-reactive clonotypes from approximately 21 after infection to roughly 38 after vaccination was observed, but the change was not found to be significant. In convalescent patients, a median 86.3% of post-vaccine SARS-CoV-2-reactive clones were detected only after vaccination, suggesting vaccine-specific priming.

Interpreted using the paper, the treatment or condition label stands for: approximately 11-day PBMC culture with coronavirus spike peptide pools or control peptides (ViraFEST assay). The study used the ViraFEST assay, which expanded antigen-specific T cells with peptide pools and then identified expanded clonotypes by TCR sequencing. Positive SARS-CoV-2 PCR tests in the convalescent patients dated from March to December 2020, before Alpha, Beta and Delta variants emerged in the United States. Each well held 2.2 million or so PBMCs cultured in IMDM containing approximately 5% human AB serum and approximately 9.4 IU/ml IL-2, with 10 ug/ml peptide pools added. Half of the culture medium was replaced with fresh IL-2-containing medium on days 3 and 7. Once the cells had been in culture for ten to eleven days, the EasySep CD4+ T cell isolation kit was used to isolate CD4+ T cells by negative selection. Ficoll-Paque Plus gradient centrifugation was used to isolate PBMCs from whole blood, and the isolated PBMCs were then either used fresh or cryopreserved at -140C. In general, triplicate wells were set up for every culture condition.

The protocol used for the library was PCR. DNA from cultured CD4+ T cells was subjected to TCR sequencing with the Oncomine TCR Beta short-read assay at the Johns Hopkins FTIC core. The QIAamp micro DNA kit was used to extract genomic DNA from the cultured CD4+ T cells. Oncomine TCR Beta libraries from cultured CD4+ T cells were pooled with unique dual indexes and sequenced on an Illumina iSeq 100. As for the authors' bioinformatics: Non-productive sequences were filtered out, and CDR3s that did not start with C, did not end with F or W, or were shorter than 7 amino acids were discarded. The MANAFEST web application identified antigen-specific clonotypes by comparing peptide-stimulated wells against reference wells and other culture wells. Positive clones required FDR below 0.05, an odds ratio above 5, and productive frequency above 0.1% in at least two of three replicate wells. A clonotype was classed as cross-reactive if the clonotype showed significant expansion both in SARS-CoV-2 spike wells and in at least one common cold coronavirus spike condition. CDR3 homology was assessed with Levenshtein distances (stringdist) and unrooted phylogenetic trees (ape) in R version 3.6.1. The public reads were run again by TCRdb, first through fastp at Q25 and then through MiXCR, and only productive beta chains were kept. Records with the same CDR3 protein are collapsed into one entry carrying the most frequent genes and DNA. TCRdb assigned the V and J calls; the authors' analysis was not used. The sample table lists several thousand distinct CDR3 sequences, 55% to 70% of them with a count of one. The top ten hold about 20% of the sample.

From the cysteine through the phenylalanine, the CDR3 covers 20 amino acids. Only CDR3 DNA remains: 60 bases, in frame from the first base. V gives up 0 bases and J gives up 5 bases, and the segment between their germline ends measures 26 bases. CDR1 and CDR2, per the germline V gene, are MNHEY and SVGEGT. This chain is built from TRBV6-2 or TRBV6-3 and TRBJ1-5, with no confidently assigned D gene. Sequenced: CD4+ T cells from blood, cultured in vitro. The TCR originated in a human donor who had recovered from COVID-19. In nucleotides, the sequence is TGTGCCAGCAGTTACTCGACGGCCAGTAGTACTACACCTCGCGATCAGCCCCAGCATTTT. This is translated as CASSYSTASSTTPRDQPQHF.